This T cell receptor (beta chain) is from a study of cytomegalovirus exposure and HLA in healthy donors. Study-level background: A subsequent analysis reported that the roughly 120 validation repertoires were produced on the same platform that had also been used for the 500 to 700 first-cohort repertoires.

As concerns this clone: Its antigen is undetermined.

General study findings and limits: Reports described diagnosis of cytomegalovirus status by the classifier as highly specific and sensitive.

Germline-derived CDR1 and CDR2 are SGHRS and YFSETQ. The junction had 6 bases not matched to a gene; V was cut back by 2 bases and J by 5 bases. CDR3 length: 15 amino acids. Sequenced by immunoSEQ multiplex PCR; TCRdb stores in-frame clones only, minus some. The sample has 86,000 or so clones, almost 97% seen once. The clonotype comes from a man aged 18 to 30 in good health and CMV-seropositive. The V gene is TRBV5-1, the J gene TRBJ2-3; 9 bases match TRBD2. Sequenced input: PBMCs. Here the CDR3 DNA reads TGCGCCAGCAGCTTAGTGCATAGCGGGAGAGATACGCAGTATTTT. Translation: CASSLVHSGRDTQYF.